These 30 T cell receptor beta chains were all obtained from the same sample, sequenced in a study of T-cell memory formation after mild COVID-19. Using its own MiXCR run on the 5' RACE reads, TCRdb lists one record per CDR3 protein. In the table there are approximately 50,000 distinct CDR3 sequences, approximately 12% of which are singletons. The material sequenced was PBMCs or a T cell subset sorted from them (not recorded which). These receptor sequences come from a young man who had mild COVID-19 (a few samples of this study predate the infection). Cell type and time point are not known.

The chain joins TRBV4-3 to TRBJ2-3; 11 bases agree with TRBD2. The CDR3 is 19 amino acids. From germline, CDR1 is LGHNA and CDR2 YSLEER. V gave up 0 bases and J gave up 4 bases; unmatched junction bases: 12. The DNA of the CDR3 is TGCGCCAGCAGCCAAGATCGGAGGGCTAGCGGGGGGTGGGCAGATACGCAGTATTTT. Translation: CASSQDRRASGGWADTQYF.

This clonotype was picked up a small number of times. V is TRBV5-1 and J is TRBJ1-1, with D possibly being TRBD1 (5 bases). V lost 4 bases to trimming and J lost 7 bases, with 20 bases between them. The CDR3 contains 15 residues. The germline CDR1 and CDR2 sequences are SGHRS and YFSETQ. The CDR3 DNA reads TGCGCCAGCAGCCTGAGACAGCAACAATGGAATGAAGCTTTCTTT. Its protein product is CASSLRQQQWNEAFF.

This chain uses TRBV15 with TRBJ1-5, with TRBD1 identical over 7 bases. The germline V gene has CDR1 LNHNV and CDR2 YYDKDF (reference sequence). The CDR3 runs to 13 residues. The V segment lost 5 bases and the J segment 7 bases; nucleotides outside the gene matches: 5. The CDR3 loop is CATSAQGRQPQHF. DNA for the CDR3: TGTGCCACCAGCGCACAGGGGAGACAGCCCCAGCATTTT.

This clonotype was counted ten times or more. The chain recombines TRBV4-1 with TRBJ2-7; 7 nucleotides line up with TRBD1. Germline CDR1 is MGHRA and CDR2 is YSYEKL. V gave up 3 bases and J gave up 6 bases; unmatched junction bases: 11. The length of the CDR3 is 15 residues. The CDR3 DNA reads TGCGCCAGCAGCCAGCGTGGGACAGAGACAGGCGAGCAGTACTTC. Translating it yields CASSQRGTETGEQYF.

This sequence joins TRBV7-9 and TRBJ1-2; D gene ambiguous. V was pared by 7 bases and J by 1 base, with 13 bases between. Per the germline V gene, CDR1 is SEHNR and CDR2 is FQNEAQ (reference sequence). CDR3 size: 14 residues. CDR3 amino acids: CASTRTEVNYGYTF. The CDR3 DNA follows: TGTGCCAGCACCCGGACGGAGGTTAACTATGGCTACACCTTC.

This clonotype was counted ten times or more. The chain carries TRBV24-1 and TRBJ2-5, with TRBD2 identical over 8 bases. After removal of 10 bases from V and 0 bases from J, the junction contained 3 bases not matched to a gene. CDR1 KGHDR and CDR2 SFDVKD come from the germline V gene. The CDR3 is 13 residues long. The chain's CDR3 is CATQGLDQETQYF. CDR3 sequence (DNA): TGTGCCACGCAGGGACTAGACCAAGAGACCCAGTACTTC.

This clonotype was detected ten times or more. The V gene is TRBV5-1, the J gene TRBJ2-3, with D perhaps given as TRBD1 or TRBD2 (5 bases each). Trimming shortened V by 4 bases and J by 1 base, and 10 bases separated the two germline ends. Germline CDR1 SGHRS, CDR2 YFSETQ. There are 14 residues in the CDR3. CDR3 in DNA: TGCGCCAGCAGCACGGGACGGGGCACAGATACGCAGTATTTT. Protein product: CASSTGRGTDTQYF.

The chain joins TRBV5-6 to TRBJ1-3; D possibly corresponds to TRBD1 (5 bases). Trimming removed 3 bases from V and 0 bases from J, with 7 bases in between. Germline V gene sequence: CDR1 SGHDT, CDR2 YYEEEE. The CDR3 has 14 residues. The CDR3 DNA sequence: TGTGCCAGCAGCTCAGGGTACTCTGGAAACACCATATATTTT. As protein: CASSSGYSGNTIYF.

The V and J genes are TRBV29-1 and TRBJ2-1; no reliable D call. Between the trimmed V and J ends, which lost 4 bases and 2 bases, there was a span of 6 bases. Germline V lookup: CDR1 SQVTM, CDR2 ANQGSEA. The CDR3 covers 12 residues. CDR3 in amino acids: CSVVRPYNEQFF. The CDR3 DNA sequence: TGCAGCGTTGTAAGACCCTACAATGAGCAGTTCTTC.

The chain employs TRBV5-1 and TRBJ2-2, with 7 bases identical to TRBD1. The CDR3 covers 16 residues. V lost 4 bases and J lost 4; bases outside the gene matches: 10. Germline assignment: CDR1 SGHRS and CDR2 YFSETQ. CDR3 sequence: CASSGTGTVSTGELFF. CDR3 sequence (DNA): TGCGCCAGCAGCGGAACCGGGACAGTGAGCACCGGGGAGCTGTTTTTT.

The chain employs TRBV3-1 and TRBJ2-5, with TRBD2 matching over 7 bases. Germline V gene lookup returns CDR1 LGHDT and CDR2 YNNKEL (reference sequence). This CDR3 is 15 amino acids long. Unmatched junction bases numbered 9, after V lost 4 bases and J lost 4 bases. CDR3 bases: TGTGCCAGCAGCCCTCCCGGACTAGTCAGAGAGACCCAGTACTTC. This sequence encodes CASSPPGLVRETQYF.

This clonotype was seen repeatedly, ten times or more. V is TRBV4-1 and J is TRBJ2-2; no firm D call. Per the germline V gene, CDR1 is MGHRA and CDR2 is YSYEKL. V lost 4 bases and J 2 bases, leaving 11 bases between the germline ends. This CDR3 contains 15 residues. The CDR3, as DNA: TGCGCCAGCAGCCGTGAAGGGCTCAACACCGGGGAGCTGTTTTTT. Translating it yields CASSREGLNTGELFF.

The chain couples TRBV11-2 to TRBJ1-4; the D is unclear. V was shortened by 0 bases and J by 0 bases, with 5 bases between the two germline ends. The CDR3 loop spans 15 amino acids. Looked up from germline, CDR1 is SGHAT and CDR2 is FQNNGV. DNA of the CDR3: TGTGCCAGCAGCTTAGACACCGCAACTAATGAAAAACTGTTTTTT. Protein: CASSLDTATNEKLFF.

CDR3 bases: TGTGCCAGCAGCCGACAGGGGACTAGGGATACGCAGTATTTT. It codes for CASSRQGTRDTQYF. V usage is TRBV7-2 and J usage is TRBJ2-3; either TRBD1 or TRBD2 may supply D (8 bases each). Germline lookup yields CDR1 SGHTA and CDR2 FQGNSA. The CDR3 loop spans 14 amino acids. With 5 bases removed from V and 6 bases from J, the gap between germline ends came to 15 bases.

In its sample, this clonotype was seen a few times. The gene calls are TRBV7-6 and TRBJ1-6, with 7 positions matching TRBD1. This CDR3 has 16 amino acids. The trim removed 5 bases at V and 8 bases at J, leaving 12 bases unmatched. The germline gives CDR1 SGHVS, CDR2 FNYEAQ. The CDR3 sequence: CASSVPGRGLDSPLHF. CDR3 bases: TGTGCCAGCAGCGTCCCGGGCAGGGGGTTAGATTCACCCCTCCACTTT.

This clonotype was recorded many times. This rearrangement joins TRBV18 to TRBJ2-5; D possibly corresponds to TRBD2 (5 bases). Trimming shortened V by 3 bases and J by 0 bases, and 26 bases separated the two germline ends. The germline V gene encodes CDR1 KGHSH and CDR2 LQKENI. The CDR3 has 20 amino acids. CDR3: CASSPPPGRGFVGYQETQYF. In DNA form, the CDR3 reads TGTGCCAGCTCACCTCCACCGGGCCGAGGGTTTGTGGGGTACCAAGAGACCCAGTACTTC.

This clonotype was seen many times. The chain recombines TRBV7-3 with TRBJ2-3; D gene unclear. CDR1 is SGHTA, CDR2 FQGTGA, per germline. V lost 0 bases and J lost 0, with 16 bases in between. The length of the CDR3 is 18 residues. CDR3 amino acids: CASSLTAIGSLSTDTQYF. The DNA of the CDR3 is TGTGCCAGCAGCTTAACAGCTATCGGGTCGTTGAGCACAGATACGCAGTATTTT.

The J gene is TRBJ2-1, the V gene TRBV7-3, with TRBD1 matching over 12 bases. V shed 3 bases and J 6 bases; nucleotides not matched to a gene: 6. Germline loops: CDR1 SGHTA, CDR2 FQGTGA. This CDR3 comprises 16 residues. The CDR3, as DNA: TGTGCCAGCAGCTTGGGCTGGGGACAGGGGGCCAATGAGCAGTTCTTC. This codes for CASSLGWGQGANEQFF. The entire variable domain, with the rest obtained from reference TRBV7-3 and TRBJ2-1, is as follows: GAGVSQTPSNKVTEKGKYVELRCDPISGHTALYWYRQSLGQGPEFLIYFQGTGAADDSGLPNDRFFAVRPEGSVSTLKIQRTERGDSAVYLCASSLGWGQGANEQFFGPGTRLTVL.

This clonotype was seen many times. The chain recombines TRBV5-1 with TRBJ2-1; 12 nucleotides match TRBD1. The ends lost 8 bases at V and 8 bases at J; junction bases unmatched: 5. CDR3 length equals 13 residues. CDR1 is SGHRS, CDR2 YFSETQ, per germline. This chain's CDR3 is CASAGQGADEQFF. DNA for the CDR3: TGCGCCAGTGCGGGACAGGGGGCGGATGAGCAGTTCTTC.

This clonotype was seen a few times. The J gene is TRBJ2-7, the V gene TRBV7-9; D is unresolved. The V end was cut by 1 base, the J end by 6 bases, with 10 bases between. Germline V gene lookup returns CDR1 SEHNR and CDR2 FQNEAQ (reference sequence). The CDR3 covers 13 residues. The CDR3 is CASSLGEGREQYF. The CDR3 coding sequence is TGTGCCAGCAGCTTAGGGGAAGGGCGCGAGCAGTACTTC.

This clonotype appeared a few times. The chain links TRBV5-1 to TRBJ2-1; maybe TRBD1 (6 bases). Germline V lookup: CDR1 SGHRS, CDR2 YFSETQ. V was pared by 4 bases and J by 9 bases, with 11 bases between. This CDR3 contains 12 residues. The CDR3 region is CASSEQGTEQFF. DNA for the CDR3: TGCGCCAGCAGCGAACAGGGTACTGAGCAGTTCTTC.

This clonotype was counted at least ten times. The rearrangement uses TRBV7-2 and TRBJ2-5; D is possibly TRBD1 (6 bases). Germline values: CDR1 SGHTA, CDR2 FQGNSA. Trimming took 1 base from V and 5 from J, leaving 17 bases between them. This CDR3 has 16 amino acids. CDR3: CASSLVGAGQGETQYF. The CDR3 DNA reads as TGTGCCAGCAGCTTAGTAGGGGCAGGTCAGGGGGAGACCCAGTACTTC.

This clonotype was seen ten or more times. V is TRBV4-3 and J is TRBJ2-5; 7 bases fit TRBD2. Germline CDR1 and CDR2: LGHNA and YSLEER. The CDR3 runs to 14 residues. With 4 bases clipped from V and 5 bases from J, the junction kept 7 bases outside the gene matches. This CDR3 reads CASSPSLATETQYF. CDR3 nucleotides: TGCGCCAGCAGCCCGTCACTAGCGACCGAGACCCAGTACTTC.

V usage is TRBV4-1 and J usage is TRBJ2-3; 7 bases are shared with TRBD2. The CDR3 extends over 16 amino acids. V shed 5 bases and J 3 bases; nucleotides not matched to a gene: 11. CDR1 and CDR2 from the germline V gene are MGHRA and YSYEKL. As DNA, the CDR3 is TGCGCCAGCAGCTCCCCAGAGCGGGGAGTTACAGATACGCAGTATTTT. It specifies CASSSPERGVTDTQYF.

This clonotype was picked up a small number of times. The rearrangement joins TRBV20-1 to TRBJ1-3, with D possibly matching TRBD1 (5 bases). Trimming pared 3 bases from V and 2 bases from J, leaving 8 bases between. The CDR3 is 13 amino acids. Germline assignment: CDR1 DFQATT and CDR2 SNEGSKA (reference sequence). The CDR3 loop reads CSASRGAGNTIYF. CDR3 nucleotide sequence: TGCAGTGCTAGTCGGGGGGCTGGAAACACCATATATTTT.

This rearrangement joins TRBV5-1 to TRBJ2-6; 9 bases line up with TRBD1. The J segment lost 0 bases and the V segment lost 3 bases, leaving 7 bases of the junction unmatched. The CDR3 is made up of 18 amino acids. Germline CDR1 SGHRS, CDR2 YFSETQ. CDR3 loop: CASSSSTGGGSGANVLTF. The DNA of the CDR3 is TGCGCCAGCAGCTCTTCGACAGGGGGGGGCTCTGGGGCCAACGTCCTGACTTTC.

This clonotype has ten or more counts. The chain is built from TRBV7-2 and TRBJ2-3, with a tentative D call TRBD2 (5 bases). The ends were cut back, 1 base at V and 2 bases at J, with 10 bases in the middle. CDR3 length: 15 amino acids. Germline V lookup: CDR1 SGHTA, CDR2 FQGNSA. The CDR3 region has the DNA TGTGCCAGCAGCTTAGTGTTGGGAGCCACAGATACGCAGTATTTT. Its protein product is CASSLVLGATDTQYF.

The rearrangement uses TRBV20-1 and TRBJ1-5; D might be TRBD1 (6 bases). CDR3 length: 13 residues. Germline V lookup: CDR1 DFQATT, CDR2 SNEGSKA (reference sequence). V shed 5 bases and J shed 5 bases, with 13 bases lying between them. As DNA, the CDR3 is TGCAGTGCTCAAGACAGGTCACATCAGCCCCAGCATTTT. Its protein product is CSAQDRSHQPQHF.

The chain links TRBV7-2 to TRBJ2-7; 9 bases are shared with TRBD1. CDR3 length: 15 residues. Germline V lookup: CDR1 SGHTA, CDR2 FQGNSA. V lost 3 bases and J lost 2; bases outside the gene matches: 5. Written as DNA, the CDR3 is TGTGCCAGCAGCTTGGGGACAGGGTCCCCCTACGAGCAGTACGTC. This gives the protein CASSLGTGSPYEQYV.

The chain combines TRBV4-3 with TRBJ2-7, with 8 bases fitting TRBD2. CDR3 size: 14 residues. V trimming: 4 bases; J trimming: 0 bases; junction bases outside the gene matches: 2. The germline CDR1 and CDR2 sequences are LGHNA and YSLEER. The CDR3, as DNA: TGCGCCAGCAGCCTTAGCGGGACCTCCTACGAGCAGTACTTC. Its protein product is CASSLSGTSYEQYF.